These T cell receptor beta chains were read from a single sample in a study of T cell repertoires in cytomegalovirus infection. MiXCR was run by TCRdb on the reads, yielding one entry per CDR3 protein. The sample shows 120,000 to 150,000 distinct CDR3 sequences, 5.5% to 8% of them seen only once. The sequenced sample was PBMCs. All receptors come from a human donor in good health (CMV status not recorded). Some clones in this sample may be carry-over from other donors' samples. Each CDR3 is given with its conserved first and last residue. D genes are given only for firm matches. Some rows mark clone size as missing; the rest say once, few, many or name a class of expanded clone.

DNA: TGTGCCAGCAGCTCACTGGGGCAGACCTACAATGAGCAGTTCTTC; CDR3: CASSSLGQTYNEQFF; size: many; J: TRBJ2-1; V: TRBV5-8; D: -
DNA: TGTGCCAGCAGCCCTCGCCAGGAGACCCAGTACTTC; CDR3: CASSPRQETQYF; size: many; J: TRBJ2-5; V: TRBV11-2; D: -
DNA: TGTGCCAGCATCCTTGCAGGGTCTAACTATGGCTACACCTTC; CDR3: CASILAGSNYGYTF; size: -; J: TRBJ1-2; V: TRBV5-6; D: -
DNA: TGTGCCAGCAGTTACGGCATCCGGACAGGGTTGGACACTGAAGCTTTCTTT; CDR3: CASSYGIRTGLDTEAFF; size: few; J: TRBJ1-1; V: TRBV6-6; D: TRBD1
DNA: TGTGCCAGCAGGTTTCAACTTAACAATGAGCAGTTCTTC; CDR3: CASRFQLNNEQFF; size: many; J: TRBJ2-1; V: TRBV7-2; D: -
DNA: TGTGCCAGCAGTGCCGGGAATAGACAGTACGAGCAGTACTTC; CDR3: CASSAGNRQYEQYF; size: -; J: TRBJ2-7; V: TRBV2; D: -
DNA: TGTGCCAGCAGCTCCGGACGGACAGCCTCCTACAATGAGCAGTTCTTC; CDR3: CASSSGRTASYNEQFF; size: many; J: TRBJ2-1; V: TRBV7-9; D: -
DNA: TGTGCCAGCAGCCCCCAGGGACAGAACACTGAAGCTTTCTTT; CDR3: CASSPQGQNTEAFF; size: many; J: TRBJ1-1; V: TRBV7-2; D: -
DNA: TGTGCCAGCAGCAAGGACAGGGCTTCAGATACGCAGTATTTT; CDR3: CASSKDRASDTQYF; size: many; J: TRBJ2-3; V: TRBV7-2; D: TRBD1
DNA: TGTGCCAGTAGTCGGGGGAGGGGGGGGAACACCGGGGAGCTGTTTTTT; CDR3: CASSRGRGGNTGELFF; size: -; J: TRBJ2-2; V: TRBV19; D: -
DNA: TGTGCCAGTAGTAAGGCGAGTGTGGATACGCAGTATTTT; CDR3: CASSKASVDTQYF; size: many; J: TRBJ2-3; V: TRBV19; D: -
DNA: TGTGCCAGCAGCTTGACTGGGCAGGACGAGCAGTACTTC; CDR3: CASSLTGQDEQYF; size: few; J: TRBJ2-7; V: TRBV7-3; D: -
DNA: TGTGCCAGCAGTTCCAGGGGAGTTCAGCCCCAGCATTTT; CDR3: CASSSRGVQPQHF; size: -; J: TRBJ1-5; V: TRBV28; D: -
DNA: TGTGCCAGCAGCGGACAGGGGGGGTGGGTGGCTGAAGCTTTCTTT; CDR3: CASSGQGGWVAEAFF; size: few; J: TRBJ1-1; V: TRBV2; D: TRBD1
DNA: TGCAGCGTTGAACTGTTGCGGGGGGCCGGGGAGCTGTTTTTT; CDR3: CSVELLRGAGELFF; size: -; J: TRBJ2-2; V: TRBV29-1; D: TRBD2
DNA: TGTGCCAGCAGCTTAGCTCCCACCAGCTCTGGAAACACCATATATTTT; CDR3: CASSLAPTSSGNTIYF; size: many; J: TRBJ1-3; V: TRBV7-2; D: -
DNA: TGTGCCAGCAGCCCCACCTACGACAGGGGCGGTGAAAAACTGTTTTTT; CDR3: CASSPTYDRGGEKLFF; size: -; J: TRBJ1-4; V: TRBV6-1; D: TRBD1
DNA: TGTGCCGGCAGCCCAGATGGGCGGGATACGCAGTATTTT; CDR3: CAGSPDGRDTQYF; size: -; J: TRBJ2-3; V: TRBV3-1; D: -
DNA: TGTGCCATCAGTGAGTCCTACGGCAATCAGCCCCAGCATTTT; CDR3: CAISESYGNQPQHF; size: many; J: TRBJ1-5; V: TRBV10-3; D: -
DNA: TGTGCCAGCAGCTACAGGGGCTATGGCTACACCTTC; CDR3: CASSYRGYGYTF; size: many; J: TRBJ1-2; V: TRBV11-2; D: TRBD1
DNA: TGCAGCGTTGAAGGAGTTCCGGGGACGAAGGGGGATACGCAGTATTTT; CDR3: CSVEGVPGTKGDTQYF; size: -; J: TRBJ2-3; V: TRBV29-1; D: -
DNA: TGCAGCGTCCTGAGCGGGGGGAACACCATATATTTT; CDR3: CSVLSGGNTIYF; size: many; J: TRBJ1-3; V: TRBV29-1; D: -
DNA: TGCAGTGCTAGTCAGGCTAGCGGGGGGGTTAGCACAGATACGCAGTATTTT; CDR3: CSASQASGGVSTDTQYF; size: many; J: TRBJ2-3; V: TRBV20-1; D: TRBD2
DNA: TGCAGCGTAAAGAACACTGAAGCTTTCTTT; CDR3: CSVKNTEAFF; size: few; J: TRBJ1-1; V: TRBV29-1; D: -
DNA: TGTGCCAGCAGCTTAGCGCGGGTCGGTTCGAACACCGGGGAGCTGTTTTTT; CDR3: CASSLARVGSNTGELFF; size: many; J: TRBJ2-2; V: TRBV7-2; D: -
DNA: TGCGCCAGCAGCTTGAGCTCCAGAATCGGACTAGCAGAGACCCAGTACTTC; CDR3: CASSLSSRIGLAETQYF; size: many; J: TRBJ2-5; V: TRBV5-1; D: TRBD2
DNA: TGTGCCAGCAGTACGGGACAGGGGTTCGCTGAAGCTTTCTTT; CDR3: CASSTGQGFAEAFF; size: many; J: TRBJ1-1; V: TRBV28; D: TRBD1
DNA: TGCAGCGTTGAGGTAGCGGGGGGGACAGATACGCAGTATTTT; CDR3: CSVEVAGGTDTQYF; size: -; J: TRBJ2-3; V: TRBV29-1; D: TRBD2
DNA: TGTGCCAGCAGCCCGCCGGACAGGGCCTACAATGAGCAGTTCTTC; CDR3: CASSPPDRAYNEQFF; size: many; J: TRBJ2-1; V: TRBV7-6; D: TRBD1
DNA: TGTGCCAGCAGTTCCGGCCCAGGGGTCGGTCAGCCCCAGCATTTT; CDR3: CASSSGPGVGQPQHF; size: few; J: TRBJ1-5; V: TRBV28; D: -
DNA: TGTGCCAGCAGCTTAGGGACATCAGCTAACTATGGCTACACCTTC; CDR3: CASSLGTSANYGYTF; size: many; J: TRBJ1-2; V: TRBV7-2; D: -